This record concerns one T cell receptor beta chain sequence. The table lists this clonotype with many counts. It has no known antigen specificity. The input lacks base qualities; no much larger clone sits a single base away. The entry originates in a study of CDR3 diversity in severe acne (dated by TCRdb to the late 2010s). The CDR3 sequence holds 14 residues, the cysteine and phenylalanine included. The retained sequence is limited to the CDR3, 42 bases, with the frame set at the first base. V gives up 2 bases and J gives up 10 bases, and the segment between their germline ends measures 17 bases. CDR1 and CDR2 were assigned from the germline V gene as SGHTA and FQGNSA. Libraries were prepared through PCR. TCRdb names Illumina HiSeq 2000 as the instrument used. TCRdb reprocessing: public reads trimmed at Q25 with fastp, clones called with MiXCR, in-frame beta chains kept. Rows are unified per CDR3 protein, each entry keeping the most common DNA and genes. This sample comprises 100,000 or so distinct CDR3 sequences, roughly 51% of them detected only once. Roughly an eighth of the sample belongs to the ten largest clones.

Sequenced sample: blood. This clonotype was sampled from a male donor with acne. The chain is encoded by TRBV7-2 joined to TRBJ1-1, with the identity of the D gene unclear. The DNA reads as follows: TGTGCCAGCAGCTTACTCTCAGGATCTCGAGGAGCTTTCTTT. Its protein product is CASSLLSGSRGAFF. Outside the CDR3, residues come from the reference TRBV7-2 and TRBJ1-1 proteins, so the full variable domain is: GAGVSQSPSNKVTEKGKDVELRCDPISGHTALYWYRQSLGQGLEFLIYFQGNSAPDKSGLPSDRFSAERTGGSVSTLTIQRTQQEDSAVYLCASSLLSGSRGAFFGQGTRLTVV.